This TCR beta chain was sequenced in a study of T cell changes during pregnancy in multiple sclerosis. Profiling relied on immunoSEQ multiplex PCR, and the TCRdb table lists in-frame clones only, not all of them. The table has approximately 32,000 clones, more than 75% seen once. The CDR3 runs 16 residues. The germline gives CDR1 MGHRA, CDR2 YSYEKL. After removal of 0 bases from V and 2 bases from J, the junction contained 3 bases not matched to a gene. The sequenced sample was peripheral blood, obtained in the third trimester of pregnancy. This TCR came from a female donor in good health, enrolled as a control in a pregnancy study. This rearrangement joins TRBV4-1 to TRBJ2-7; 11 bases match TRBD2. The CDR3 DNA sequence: TGCGCCAGCAGCCAAGAAAGGACTAGCGGGCCCTACGAGCAGTACTTC. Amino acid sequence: CASSQERTSGPYEQYF.